This T cell receptor beta chain was obtained from a study of blood T cell repertoires in COVID-19. Trimming left V 5 bases short and J 3 bases short, with 17 bases between. The CDR3 has 15 amino acids. Germline-derived CDR1 and CDR2 are SGHNT and YYREEE (reference sequence). Data came from immunoSEQ multiplex PCR; TCRdb stores just in-frame clones and leaves some out. The table includes some 150,000 clones, more than 80% detected once. The V and J genes are TRBV5-4 and TRBJ1-1, with a weak D call TRBD1 (5 bases). The receptor was isolated from a human donor in a cohort sampled during active COVID-19. Sequences were obtained from peripheral blood. The CDR3 DNA reads TGTGCCAGCAGGGCCTATAACAGGAGGGACACTGAAGCTTTCTTT. As protein: CASRAYNRRDTEAFF.